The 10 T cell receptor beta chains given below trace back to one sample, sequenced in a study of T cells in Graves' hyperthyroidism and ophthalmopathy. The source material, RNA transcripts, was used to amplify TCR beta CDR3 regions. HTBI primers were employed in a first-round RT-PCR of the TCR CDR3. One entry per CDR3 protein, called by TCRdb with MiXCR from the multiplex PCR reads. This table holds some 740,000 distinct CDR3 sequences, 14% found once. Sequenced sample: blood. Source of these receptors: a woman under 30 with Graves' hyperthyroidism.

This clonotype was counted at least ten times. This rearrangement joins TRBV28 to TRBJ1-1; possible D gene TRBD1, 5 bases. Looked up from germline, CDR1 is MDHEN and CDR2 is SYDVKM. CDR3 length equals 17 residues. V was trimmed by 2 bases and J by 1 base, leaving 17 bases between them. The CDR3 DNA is TGTGCCAGCAGTTTAATCTTCAGAGAGGGGTGGAACACTGAAGCTTTCTTT. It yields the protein CASSLIFREGWNTEAFF.

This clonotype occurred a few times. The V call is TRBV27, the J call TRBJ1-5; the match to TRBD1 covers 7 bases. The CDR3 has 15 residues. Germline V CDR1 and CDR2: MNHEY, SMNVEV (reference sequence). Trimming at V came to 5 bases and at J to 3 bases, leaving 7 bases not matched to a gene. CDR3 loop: CASSARQGINQPQHF. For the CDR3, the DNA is TGTGCCAGCAGTGCCCGACAGGGTATCAATCAGCCCCAGCATTTT.

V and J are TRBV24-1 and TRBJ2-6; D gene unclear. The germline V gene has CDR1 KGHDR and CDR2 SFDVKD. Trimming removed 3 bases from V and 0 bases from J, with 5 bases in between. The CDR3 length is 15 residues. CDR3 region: CATSDTSSGANVLTF. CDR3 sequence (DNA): TGTGCCACCAGTGATACAAGCTCTGGGGCCAACGTCCTGACTTTC.

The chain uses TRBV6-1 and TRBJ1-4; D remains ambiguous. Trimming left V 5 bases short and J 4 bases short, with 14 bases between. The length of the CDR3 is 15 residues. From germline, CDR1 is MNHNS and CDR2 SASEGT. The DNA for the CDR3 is TGTGCCAGCAGTTCGTCGGGCGGCATTAATGAAAAACTGTTTTTT. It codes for CASSSSGGINEKLFF.

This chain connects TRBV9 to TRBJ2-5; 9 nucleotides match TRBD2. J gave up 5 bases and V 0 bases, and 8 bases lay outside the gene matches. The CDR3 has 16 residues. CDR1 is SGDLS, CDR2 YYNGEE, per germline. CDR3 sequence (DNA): TGTGCCAGCAGCGTAGCCGGCGGGAGGGCCGGGGAGACCCAGTACTTC. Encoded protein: CASSVAGGRAGETQYF. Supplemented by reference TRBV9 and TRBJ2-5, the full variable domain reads DSGVTQTPKHLITATGQRVTLRCSPRSGDLSVYWYQQSLDQGLQFLIQYYNGEERAKGNILERFSAQQFPDLHSELNLSSLELGDSALYFCASSVAGGRAGETQYFGPGTRLLVL.

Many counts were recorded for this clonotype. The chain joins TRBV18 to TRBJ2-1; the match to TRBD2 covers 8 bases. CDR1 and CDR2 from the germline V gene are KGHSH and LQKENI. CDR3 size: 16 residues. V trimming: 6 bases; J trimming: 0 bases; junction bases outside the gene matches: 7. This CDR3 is CASSLLAVSSYNEQFF. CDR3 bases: TGTGCCAGCTCCCTACTAGCGGTCAGCTCCTACAATGAGCAGTTCTTC.

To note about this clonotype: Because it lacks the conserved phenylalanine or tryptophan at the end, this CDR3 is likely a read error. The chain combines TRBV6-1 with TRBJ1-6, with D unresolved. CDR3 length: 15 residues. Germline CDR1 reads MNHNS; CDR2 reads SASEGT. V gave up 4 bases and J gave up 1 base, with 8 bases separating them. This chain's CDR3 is CASSARGSYNSPLHL. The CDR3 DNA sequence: TGTGCCAGCAGTGCCCGAGGGTCCTATAATTCACCCCTCCACCTT.

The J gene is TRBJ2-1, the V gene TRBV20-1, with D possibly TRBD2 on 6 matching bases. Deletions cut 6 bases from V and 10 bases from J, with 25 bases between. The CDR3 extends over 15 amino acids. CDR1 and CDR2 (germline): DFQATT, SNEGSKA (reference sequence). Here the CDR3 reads CSAERGLGIAGEQFF. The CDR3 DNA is TGCAGTGCCGAAAGGGGACTGGGGATTGCAGGGGAGCAGTTCTTC.

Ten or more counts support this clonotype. The chain's CDR3 is CASSQTRMANEQFF. Here the CDR3 DNA reads TGTGCCAGCAGCCAGACCCGCATGGCGAATGAGCAGTTCTTC. V is TRBV3-1 and J is TRBJ2-1; D gene uncertain. CDR1 is LGHDT, CDR2 YNNKEL, per germline (reference sequence). Trimming shortened V by 3 bases and J by 7 bases, and 13 bases separated the two germline ends. This CDR3 region has 14 residues.

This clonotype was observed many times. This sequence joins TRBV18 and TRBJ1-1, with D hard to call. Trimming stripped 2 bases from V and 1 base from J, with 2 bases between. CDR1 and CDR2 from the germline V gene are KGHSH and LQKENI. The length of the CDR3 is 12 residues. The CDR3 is CASSPGNTEAFF. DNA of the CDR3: TGTGCCAGCTCACCAGGGAACACTGAAGCTTTCTTT.